Detailed here is one T cell receptor beta chain. At one end, the junction sequence differs from germline, possibly due to a read error. The CDR3 length is 16 residues. From germline, CDR1 is MNHNS and CDR2 SASEGT. Libraries were prepared by immunoSEQ multiplex PCR; TCRdb keeps only in-frame clonotypes and omits some of them. Seen here are approximately 240,000 clones, approximately 91% observed once, and the top ten hold more than 0.65%. The entry originates in a study of blood T cell repertoires in COVID-19. Study in general: T cells, B-cell-depleted T cells, or PBMCs provided the cDNA or gDNA that served as material.

Sequenced: peripheral blood. The J gene is TRBJ1-5, the V gene TRBV6-1; D gene uncertain. The clonotype comes from a young man with COVID-19, enrolled during active disease. The CDR3 region is CASSQAAQGGNQPQHF. The CDR3 DNA follows: TGTGCCAGCAGTCAAGCAGCCCAAGGAGGCAATCAGCCCCAGCATTTT.